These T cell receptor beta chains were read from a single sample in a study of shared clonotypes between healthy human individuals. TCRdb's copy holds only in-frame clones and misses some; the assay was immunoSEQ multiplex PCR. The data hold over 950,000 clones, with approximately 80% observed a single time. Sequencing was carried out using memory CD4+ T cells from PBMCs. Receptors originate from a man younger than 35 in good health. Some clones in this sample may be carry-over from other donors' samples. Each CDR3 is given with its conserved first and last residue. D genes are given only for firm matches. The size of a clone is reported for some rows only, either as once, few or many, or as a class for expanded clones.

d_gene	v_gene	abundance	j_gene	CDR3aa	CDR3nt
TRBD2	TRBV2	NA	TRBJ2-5	CASRANSGTSGETQYF	TGTGCCAGCAGGGCAAACTCCGGGACTAGCGGGGAGACCCAGTACTTC
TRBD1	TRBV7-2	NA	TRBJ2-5	CASSPGWGQGAHETQYF	TGTGCCAGCAGCCCCGGTTGGGGACAGGGGGCGCATGAGACCCAGTACTTC
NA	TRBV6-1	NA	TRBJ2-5	CASSEVSPVGEQYF	TGTGCCAGCAGTGAAGTCTCGCCAGTCGGTGAGCAGTACTTC
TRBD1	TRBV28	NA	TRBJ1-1	CASSLDRPTEAFF	TGTGCCAGCAGTTTGGACAGGCCGACTGAAGCTTTCTTT
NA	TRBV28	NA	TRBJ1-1	CASSPMVGAGNTEAFF	TGTGCCAGCAGTCCAATGGTAGGGGCGGGGAACACTGAAGCTTTCTTT
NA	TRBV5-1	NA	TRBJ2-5	CASSTRGSQETQYF	TGCGCCAGCAGCACCCGTGGCAGCCAAGAGACCCAGTACTTC
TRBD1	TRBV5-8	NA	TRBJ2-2	CASSPGTGGAGELFF	TGTGCCAGCAGCCCGGGGACAGGGGGTGCCGGGGAGCTGTTTTTT
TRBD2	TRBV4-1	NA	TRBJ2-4	CASSQGTSGGKNIQYF	TGCGCCAGCAGCCAGGGGACTAGCGGGGGAAAAAACATTCAGTACTTC
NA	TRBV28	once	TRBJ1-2	CASSLPTGESNYGYTF	TGTGCCAGCAGTTTACCCACAGGCGAATCTAACTATGGCTACACCTTC
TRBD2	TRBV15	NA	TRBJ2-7	CATSGGLAGGPGEQYF	TGTGCCACCAGCGGGGGACTAGCGGGAGGGCCGGGCGAGCAGTACTTC